This T cell receptor beta chain was observed in a study of tumor-infiltrating lymphocytes in primary liver carcinoma (dated by TCRdb to about 2017). Study-wide context: Surgical resection was performed in China between November 2015 and 2016 on about 5 patients with histopathologically diagnosed primary liver carcinoma. Of the five patients (three men and two women, aged 30 to 69 years), four had hepatocellular carcinoma and one had combined HCC and intrahepatic cholangiocarcinoma. The five patients had tumors staged T1-T3 N0M0, with maximum diameters ranging from roughly 4 to 10 cm. Each sample produced about 3.5 to 8 million productive TCRbeta reads, and read depth showed no significant difference between tissue types. TCRbeta repertoire sequencing, expression microarrays and whole-exome sequencing were combined in the study across five regions of each liver tumor, with adjacent normal tissue and blood also included. A total of 35 or so specimens from 5 patients went through TCRbeta repertoire sequencing, namely 25 tumor regions, 5 adjacent noncancerous liver tissues and 5 peripheral blood samples. High reproducibility was observed for the technical replicate repertoires, with mean shared-clone rates approximately 0.9 and correlation coefficients above 0.95.

This clonotype has a count of ten or more. It has no known antigen specificity. The record has no base qualities; no much larger clone is one base away. TCRbeta-specific cDNA was reverse-transcribed from roughly 500 ng total RNA using a constant-region primer and ProtoScript II reverse transcriptase. Three nested multiplex PCR rounds, following a slightly modified ARM-PCR procedure, were used to build the TCRbeta libraries. Each of the first two PCR rounds ran for about 10 cycles and used multiplex TRBV1-TRBV30 forward primers together with a Cbeta reverse primer. Sample barcodes and Illumina adapters were attached in a final 25-cycle PCR using Deep VentR polymerase. Before sequencing, amplicons of 200-500 bp were gel-purified using a QIAquick gel extraction kit. An Illumina HiSeq 2500 was used to sequence the TCRbeta amplicons with 250-bp paired-end reads. Under the source paper's analysis protocol: To recover full CDR3 sequences, reads were quality-trimmed using Trimmomatic v0.33 and paired reads were then merged using FLASH v1.2.11. V, D and J germline segments were assigned to the rearranged TCRbeta sequences by MiGEC v1.2.1b. Clonotype statistics, along with Shannon-Wiener diversity indices, were calculated using VDJtools v1.0.0. Except for diversity analysis, only the 250 most abundant clonotypes of each sample were used in subsequent analyses to reduce sampling bias. In TCRdb, the public reads were trimmed at Q25 with fastp and aligned with MiXCR, with productive beta chains retained. Entries that share a CDR3 protein sequence are merged under the most common genes and DNA. These V and J calls are TCRdb output, not the study's own analysis. For this sample the table gives about 320,000 distinct CDR3 sequences, of which approximately 60% were detected only once. The ten biggest clones cover roughly 9% of the sample.

TRIzol reagent was used to extract blood RNA from unsorted whole blood, while the DNeasy Blood & Tissue kit provided the germline DNA. At the time of sampling, the patients had chronic HBV infection and had not received any treatment. Four milliliters of peripheral blood were collected into K2EDTA tubes before surgery. General findings and caveats noted by the study authors: Only the TCR beta chain was sequenced, which likely underestimates true repertoire diversity because unpaired alpha chains were not captured. The study included only five patients, and the authors note findings should be validated in a larger study. The top 250 clones accounted for a significantly greater share of the repertoire in tumors than in blood (p = 0.039). Repertoire overlap was found to be higher between tumor regions (mean about 36%) than between tumor-adjacent (about 17%) or tumor-blood (about 15%) pairs, consistent with antigen-driven expansion. Since the samples were bulk and unsorted, there was no way to compare CD4+ and CD8+ T cell repertoires.

The germline V gene specifies SQVTM as CDR1 and ANQGSEA as CDR2. The CDR3 numbers 12 residues from cysteine through phenylalanine. Only the CDR3 portion is preserved as DNA: 36 bases, with reading frame beginning at the first base. At the junction V is shortened by 7 bases and J by 0 bases, with 9 bases in between. The sample consisted of peripheral blood. This TCR was recovered from a man aged 40-50 years with primary liver carcinoma and hepatitis B virus infection. The V gene is TRBV29-1 and the J gene is TRBJ2-5; the D segment is perhaps TRBD1 or TRBD2, each sharing 5 matched bases. The nucleotide sequence is TGCAGCGCCTGGGGGTACCAAGAGACCCAGTACTTC. Its product reads: CSAWGYQETQYF.